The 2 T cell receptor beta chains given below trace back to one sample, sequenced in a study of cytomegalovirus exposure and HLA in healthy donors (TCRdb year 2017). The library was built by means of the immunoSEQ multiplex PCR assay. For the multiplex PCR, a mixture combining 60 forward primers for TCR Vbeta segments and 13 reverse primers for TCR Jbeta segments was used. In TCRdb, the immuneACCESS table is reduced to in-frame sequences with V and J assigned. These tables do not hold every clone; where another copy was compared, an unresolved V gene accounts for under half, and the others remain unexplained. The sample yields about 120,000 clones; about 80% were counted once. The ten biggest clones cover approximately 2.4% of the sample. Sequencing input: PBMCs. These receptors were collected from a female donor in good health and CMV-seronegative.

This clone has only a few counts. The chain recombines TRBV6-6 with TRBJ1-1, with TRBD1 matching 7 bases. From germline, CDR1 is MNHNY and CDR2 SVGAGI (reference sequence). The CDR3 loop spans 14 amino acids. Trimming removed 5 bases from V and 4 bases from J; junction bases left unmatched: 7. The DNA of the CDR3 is TGTGCCAGCAGTCGACAGGGCCCCGGCACTGAAGCTTTCTTT. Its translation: CASSRQGPGTEAFF.

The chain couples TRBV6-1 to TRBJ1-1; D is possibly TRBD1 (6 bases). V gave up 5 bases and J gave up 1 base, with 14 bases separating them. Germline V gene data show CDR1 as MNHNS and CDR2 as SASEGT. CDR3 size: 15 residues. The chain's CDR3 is CASSISPTGNTEAFF. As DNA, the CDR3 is TGTGCCAGCAGTATCTCCCCGACAGGGAACACTGAAGCTTTCTTT.